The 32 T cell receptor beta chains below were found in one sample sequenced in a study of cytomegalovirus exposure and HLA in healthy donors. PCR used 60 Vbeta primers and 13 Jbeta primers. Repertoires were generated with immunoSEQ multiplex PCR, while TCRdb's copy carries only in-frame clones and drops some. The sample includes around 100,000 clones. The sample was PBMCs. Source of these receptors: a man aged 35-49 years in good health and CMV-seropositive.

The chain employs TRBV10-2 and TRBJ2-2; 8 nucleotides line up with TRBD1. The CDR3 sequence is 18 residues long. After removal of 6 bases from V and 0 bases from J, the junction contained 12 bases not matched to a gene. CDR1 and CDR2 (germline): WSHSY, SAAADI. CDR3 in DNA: TGCGCCAGCAGCTCAACAGGGGGACAAGCGACGAACACCGGGGAGCTGTTTTTT. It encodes CASSSTGGQATNTGELFF.

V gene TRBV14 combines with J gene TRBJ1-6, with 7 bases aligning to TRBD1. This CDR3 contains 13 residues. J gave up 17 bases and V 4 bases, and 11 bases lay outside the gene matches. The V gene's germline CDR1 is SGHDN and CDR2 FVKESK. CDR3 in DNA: TGTGCCAGCAGCCTATACGACAGGGCAGCGGTCCACTTT. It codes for CASSLYDRAAVHF.

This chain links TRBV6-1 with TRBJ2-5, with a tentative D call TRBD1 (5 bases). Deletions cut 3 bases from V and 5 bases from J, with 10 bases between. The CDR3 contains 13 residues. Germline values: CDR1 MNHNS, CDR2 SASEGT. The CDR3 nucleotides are TGTGCCAGCAGTGATGGGCCAGGGGAGACCCAGTACTTC. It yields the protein CASSDGPGETQYF.

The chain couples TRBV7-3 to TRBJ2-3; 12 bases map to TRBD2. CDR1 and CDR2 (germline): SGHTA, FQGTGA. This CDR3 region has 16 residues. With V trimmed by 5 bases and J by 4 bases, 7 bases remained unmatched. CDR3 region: CASSTGLAGGADTQYF. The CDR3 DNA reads TGTGCCAGCAGCACGGGACTAGCGGGTGGGGCAGATACGCAGTATTTT.

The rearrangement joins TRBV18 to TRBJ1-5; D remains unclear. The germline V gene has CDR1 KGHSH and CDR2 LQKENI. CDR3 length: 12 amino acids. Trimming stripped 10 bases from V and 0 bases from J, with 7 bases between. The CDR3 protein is CATRDSNQPQHF. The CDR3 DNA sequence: TGTGCCACTCGAGATAGCAATCAGCCCCAGCATTTT.

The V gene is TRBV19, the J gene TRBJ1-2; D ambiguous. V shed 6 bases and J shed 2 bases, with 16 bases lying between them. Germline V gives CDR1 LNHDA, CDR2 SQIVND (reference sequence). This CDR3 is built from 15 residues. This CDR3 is CASREEGRGNYGYTF. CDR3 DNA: TGTGCCAGTAGAGAGGAAGGACGGGGAAACTATGGCTACACCTTC.

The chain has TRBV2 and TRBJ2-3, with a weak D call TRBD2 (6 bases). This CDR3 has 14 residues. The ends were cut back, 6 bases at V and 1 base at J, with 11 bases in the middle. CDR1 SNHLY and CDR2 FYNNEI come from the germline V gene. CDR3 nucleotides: TGTGCCAGCAGGATAGCGGACCGCACAGATACGCAGTATTTT. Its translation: CASRIADRTDTQYF.

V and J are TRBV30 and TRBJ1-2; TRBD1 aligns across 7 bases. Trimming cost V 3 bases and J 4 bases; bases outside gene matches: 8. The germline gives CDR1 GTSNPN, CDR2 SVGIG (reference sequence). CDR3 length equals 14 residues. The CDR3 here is CAWRRQGLLYGYTF. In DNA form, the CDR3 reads TGTGCCTGGAGACGACAGGGACTTCTCTATGGCTACACCTTC.

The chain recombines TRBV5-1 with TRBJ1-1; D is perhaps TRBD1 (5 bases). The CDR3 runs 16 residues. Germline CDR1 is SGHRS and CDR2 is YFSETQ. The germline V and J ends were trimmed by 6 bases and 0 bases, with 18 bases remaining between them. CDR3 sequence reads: CASNRDGGGMNTEAFF. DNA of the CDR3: TGCGCCAGCAACCGGGACGGGGGAGGAATGAACACTGAAGCTTTCTTT.

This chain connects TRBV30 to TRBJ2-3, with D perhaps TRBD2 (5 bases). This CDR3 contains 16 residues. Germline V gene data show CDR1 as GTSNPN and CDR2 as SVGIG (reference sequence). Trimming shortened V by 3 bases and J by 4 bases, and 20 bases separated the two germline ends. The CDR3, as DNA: TGTGCCTGGAGCGCTCCGAAGAGGGTTTTCCCAGATACGCAGTATTTT. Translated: CAWSAPKRVFPDTQYF.

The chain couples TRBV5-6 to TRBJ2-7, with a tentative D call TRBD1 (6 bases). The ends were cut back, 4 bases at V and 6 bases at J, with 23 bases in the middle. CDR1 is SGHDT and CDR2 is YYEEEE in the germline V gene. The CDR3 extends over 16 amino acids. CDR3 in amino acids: CASSRDKPYSGPEQYF. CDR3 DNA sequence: TGTGCCAGCAGCCGGGACAAGCCATACTCCGGTCCCGAGCAGTACTTC.

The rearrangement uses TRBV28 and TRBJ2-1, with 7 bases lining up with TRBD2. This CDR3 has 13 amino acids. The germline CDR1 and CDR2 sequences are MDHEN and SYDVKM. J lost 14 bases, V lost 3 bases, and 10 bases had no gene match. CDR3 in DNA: TGTGCCAGCAGTTTGGCCGGCGGGAGTTATAAGTTCTTC. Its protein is CASSLAGGSYKFF.

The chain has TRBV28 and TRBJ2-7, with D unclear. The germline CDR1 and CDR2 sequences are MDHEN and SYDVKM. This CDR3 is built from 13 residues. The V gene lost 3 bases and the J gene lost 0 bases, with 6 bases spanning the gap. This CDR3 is CASSLLTSYEQYF. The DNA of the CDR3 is TGTGCCAGCAGTTTGCTAACCTCCTACGAGCAGTACTTC.

CDR3 in amino acids: CASSSSGQSGNTIYF. CDR3 DNA: TGCGCCAGCAGCTCCTCGGGACAGTCCGGAAACACCATATATTTT. The chain links TRBV5-1 to TRBJ1-3, with 7 nucleotides matching TRBD1. The CDR3 extends over 15 amino acids. Germline trimming cut 3 bases from V and 4 bases from J; bases unmatched to any gene: 7. The V gene's germline CDR1 is SGHRS and CDR2 YFSETQ. The variable domain in full, with the rest retrieved from reference TRBV5-1 and TRBJ1-3, is KAGVTQTPRYLIKTRGQQVTLSCSPISGHRSVSWYQQTPGQGLQFLFEYFSETQRNKGNFPGRFSGRQFSNSRSEMNVSTLELGDSALYLCASSSSGQSGNTIYFGEGSWLTVV.

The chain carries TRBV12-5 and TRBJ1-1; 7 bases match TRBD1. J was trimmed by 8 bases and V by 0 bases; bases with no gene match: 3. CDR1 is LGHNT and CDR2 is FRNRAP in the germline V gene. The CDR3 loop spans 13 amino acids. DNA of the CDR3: TGTGCTAGTGGTTTGGTAGCAGGGGGGGAAGCTTTCTTT. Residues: CASGLVAGGEAFF.

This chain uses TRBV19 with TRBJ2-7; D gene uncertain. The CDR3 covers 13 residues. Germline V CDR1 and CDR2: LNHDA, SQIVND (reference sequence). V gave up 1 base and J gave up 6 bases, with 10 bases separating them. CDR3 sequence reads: CASSIGGLVEQYF. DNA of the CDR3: TGTGCCAGTAGTATAGGAGGATTAGTCGAGCAGTACTTC.

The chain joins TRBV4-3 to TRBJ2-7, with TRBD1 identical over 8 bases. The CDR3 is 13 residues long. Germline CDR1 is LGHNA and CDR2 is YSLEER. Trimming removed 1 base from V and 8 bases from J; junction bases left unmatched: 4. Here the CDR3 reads CASSQAGGEKQYF. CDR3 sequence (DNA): TGCGCCAGCAGCCAAGCAGGGGGCGAAAAGCAGTACTTC.

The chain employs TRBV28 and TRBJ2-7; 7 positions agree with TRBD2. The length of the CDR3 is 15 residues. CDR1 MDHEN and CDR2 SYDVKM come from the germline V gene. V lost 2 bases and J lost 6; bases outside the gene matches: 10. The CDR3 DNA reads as TGTGCCAGCAGTTTAGGACTAGGGAACGCTCCCGAGCAGTACTTC. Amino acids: CASSLGLGNAPEQYF.

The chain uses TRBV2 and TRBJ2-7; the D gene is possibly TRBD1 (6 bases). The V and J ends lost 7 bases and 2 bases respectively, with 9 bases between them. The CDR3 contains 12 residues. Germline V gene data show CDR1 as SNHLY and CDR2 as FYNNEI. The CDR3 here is CASKGTPYEQYF. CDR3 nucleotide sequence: TGTGCCAGCAAAGGGACACCCTACGAGCAGTACTTC.

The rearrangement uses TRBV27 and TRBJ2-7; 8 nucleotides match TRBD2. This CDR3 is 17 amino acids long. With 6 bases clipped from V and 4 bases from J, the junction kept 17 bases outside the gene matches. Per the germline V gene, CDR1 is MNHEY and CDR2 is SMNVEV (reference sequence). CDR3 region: CASRTRGGGRWRYEQYF. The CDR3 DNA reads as TGTGCCAGCAGGACCCGGGGGGGCGGGAGGTGGAGGTACGAGCAGTACTTC.

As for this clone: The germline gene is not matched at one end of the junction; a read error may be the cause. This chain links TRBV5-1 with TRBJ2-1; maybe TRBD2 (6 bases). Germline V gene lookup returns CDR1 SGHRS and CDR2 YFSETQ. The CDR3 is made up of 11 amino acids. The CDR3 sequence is CASSLDGSKLF. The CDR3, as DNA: TGCGCCAGCAGCTTGGACGGGAGTAAGCTCTTC. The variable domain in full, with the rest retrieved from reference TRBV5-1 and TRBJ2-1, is KAGVTQTPRYLIKTRGQQVTLSCSPISGHRSVSWYQQTPGQGLQFLFEYFSETQRNKGNFPGRFSGRQFSNSRSEMNVSTLELGDSALYLCASSLDGSKLFGPGTRLTVL.

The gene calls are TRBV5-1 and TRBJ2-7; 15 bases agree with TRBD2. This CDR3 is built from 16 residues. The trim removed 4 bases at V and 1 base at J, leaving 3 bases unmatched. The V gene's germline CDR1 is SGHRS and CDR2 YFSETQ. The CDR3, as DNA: TGCGCCAGCAGCCGCGGGACTAGCGGGGGGTCCTACGAGCAGTACTTC. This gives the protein CASSRGTSGGSYEQYF.

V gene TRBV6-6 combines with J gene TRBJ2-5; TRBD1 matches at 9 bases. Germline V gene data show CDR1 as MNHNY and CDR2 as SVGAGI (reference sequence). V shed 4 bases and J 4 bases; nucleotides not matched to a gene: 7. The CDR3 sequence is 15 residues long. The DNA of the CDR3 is TGTGCCAGCAGTTTAACTACAGGGGGCACAGAGACCCAGTACTTC. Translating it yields CASSLTTGGTETQYF.

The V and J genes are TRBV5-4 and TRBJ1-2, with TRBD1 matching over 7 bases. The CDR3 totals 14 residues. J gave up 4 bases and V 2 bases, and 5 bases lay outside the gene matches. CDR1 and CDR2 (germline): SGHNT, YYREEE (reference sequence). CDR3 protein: CASSFRDSIYGYTF. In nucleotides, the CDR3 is TGTGCCAGCAGCTTCCGGGACAGTATCTATGGCTACACCTTC.

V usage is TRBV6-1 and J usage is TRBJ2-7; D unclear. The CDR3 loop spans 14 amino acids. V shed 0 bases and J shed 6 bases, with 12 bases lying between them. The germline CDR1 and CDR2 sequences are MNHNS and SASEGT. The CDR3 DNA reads TGTGCCAGCAGTGAAGCACGAAGCTCTATCGAGCAGTACTTC. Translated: CASSEARSSIEQYF.

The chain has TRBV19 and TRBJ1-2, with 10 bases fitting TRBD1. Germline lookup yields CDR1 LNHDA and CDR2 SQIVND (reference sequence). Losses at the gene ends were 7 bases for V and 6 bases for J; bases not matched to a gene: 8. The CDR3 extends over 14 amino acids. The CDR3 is CASTPGQGMDGYTF. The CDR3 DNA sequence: TGTGCCAGTACCCCGGGACAGGGGATGGATGGCTACACCTTC.

The CDR3 region has the DNA TGTGCCAGTAGTATAGAGACTAGCGGGGGTTACAATGAGCAGTTCTTC. It yields the protein CASSIETSGGYNEQFF. The rearrangement joins TRBV19 to TRBJ2-1; TRBD2 agrees at 12 bases. Germline loops: CDR1 LNHDA, CDR2 SQIVND (reference sequence). The trim removed 0 bases at V and 4 bases at J, leaving 1 base unmatched. There are 16 residues in the CDR3. Together with reference TRBV19 and TRBJ2-1, the CDR3 gives the full variable domain: DGGITQSPKYLFRKEGQNVTLSCEQNLNHDAMYWYRQDPGQGLRLIYYSQIVNDFQKGDIAEGYSVSREKKESFPLTVTSAQKNPTAFYLCASSIETSGGYNEQFFGPGTRLTVL.

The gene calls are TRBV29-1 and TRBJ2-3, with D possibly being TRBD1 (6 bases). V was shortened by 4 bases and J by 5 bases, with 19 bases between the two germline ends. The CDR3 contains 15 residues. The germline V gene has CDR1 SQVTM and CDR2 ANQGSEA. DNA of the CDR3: TGCAGCGTTGTTCGAAAGGGGGTGGGTCAAGATACGCAGTATTTT. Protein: CSVVRKGVGQDTQYF.

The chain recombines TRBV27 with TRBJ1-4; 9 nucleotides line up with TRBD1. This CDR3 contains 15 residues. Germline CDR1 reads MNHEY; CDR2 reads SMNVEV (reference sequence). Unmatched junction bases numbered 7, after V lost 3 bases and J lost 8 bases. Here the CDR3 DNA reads TGTGCCAGCAGTTTCCTTAGGACAGGGGTCGAAAAACTGTTTTTT. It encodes CASSFLRTGVEKLFF. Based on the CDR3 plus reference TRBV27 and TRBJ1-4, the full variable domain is EAQVTQNPRYLITVTGKKLTVTCSQNMNHEYMSWYRQDPGLGLRQIYYSMNVEVTDKGDVPEGYKVSRKEKRNFPLILESPSPNQTSLYFCASSFLRTGVEKLFFGSGTQLSVL.

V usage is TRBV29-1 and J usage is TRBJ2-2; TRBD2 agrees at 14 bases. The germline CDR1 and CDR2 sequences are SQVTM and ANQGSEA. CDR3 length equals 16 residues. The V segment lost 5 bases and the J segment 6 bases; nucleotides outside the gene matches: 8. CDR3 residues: CSVSGLAGVIAGELFF. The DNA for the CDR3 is TGCAGCGTTTCGGGACTAGCGGGAGTCATTGCCGGGGAGCTGTTTTTT.

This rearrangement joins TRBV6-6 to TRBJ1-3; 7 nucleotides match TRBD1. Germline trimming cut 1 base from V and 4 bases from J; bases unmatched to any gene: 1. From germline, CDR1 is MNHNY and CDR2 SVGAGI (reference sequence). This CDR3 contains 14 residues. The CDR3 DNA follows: TGTGCCAGCAGTTACTTGACAGGGGGAAACACCATATATTTT. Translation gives CASSYLTGGNTIYF.

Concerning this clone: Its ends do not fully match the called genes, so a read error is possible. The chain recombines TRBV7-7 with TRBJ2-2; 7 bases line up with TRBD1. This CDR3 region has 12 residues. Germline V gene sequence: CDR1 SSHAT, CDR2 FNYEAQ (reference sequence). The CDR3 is CASSKDRTELFF. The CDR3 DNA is TGTGCTAGCAGCAAGGACAGGACGGAGCTGTTTTTT. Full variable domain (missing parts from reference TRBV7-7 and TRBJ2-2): GAGVSQSPRYKVTKRGQDVTLRCDPISSHATLYWYQQALGQGPEFLTYFNYEAQPDKSGLPSDRFSAERPEGSISTLTIQRTEQRDSAMYRCASSKDRTELFFGEGSRLTVL.